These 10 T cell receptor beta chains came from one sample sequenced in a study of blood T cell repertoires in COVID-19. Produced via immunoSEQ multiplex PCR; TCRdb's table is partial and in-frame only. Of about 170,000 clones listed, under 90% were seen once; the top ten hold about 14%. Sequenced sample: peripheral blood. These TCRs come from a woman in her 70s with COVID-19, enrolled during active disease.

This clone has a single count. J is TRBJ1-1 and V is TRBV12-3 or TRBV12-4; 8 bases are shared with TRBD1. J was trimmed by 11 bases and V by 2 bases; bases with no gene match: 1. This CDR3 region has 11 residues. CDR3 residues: CASSLRTGAFF. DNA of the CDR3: TGTGCCAGCAGTTTAAGGACAGGGGCTTTCTTT.

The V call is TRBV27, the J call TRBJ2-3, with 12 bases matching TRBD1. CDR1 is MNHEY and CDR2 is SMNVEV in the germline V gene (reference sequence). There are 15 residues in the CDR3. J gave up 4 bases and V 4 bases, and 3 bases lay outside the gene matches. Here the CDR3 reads CASSWGQGASDTQYF. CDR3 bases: TGTGCCAGCAGTTGGGGACAGGGGGCTTCAGATACGCAGTATTTT.

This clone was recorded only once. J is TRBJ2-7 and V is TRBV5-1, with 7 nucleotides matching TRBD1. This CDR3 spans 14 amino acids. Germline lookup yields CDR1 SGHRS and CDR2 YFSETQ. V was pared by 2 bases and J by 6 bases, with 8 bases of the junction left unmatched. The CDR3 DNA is TGCGCCAGCAGCTTCCCACAGGGGCACAGCGAGCAGTACGTC. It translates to CASSFPQGHSEQYV.

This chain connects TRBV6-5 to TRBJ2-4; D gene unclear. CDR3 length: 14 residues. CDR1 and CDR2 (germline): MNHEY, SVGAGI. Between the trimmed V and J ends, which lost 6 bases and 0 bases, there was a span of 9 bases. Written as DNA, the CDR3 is TGTGCCAGCAGCGTAGATCGAGCCAAAAACATTCAGTACTTC. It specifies CASSVDRAKNIQYF.

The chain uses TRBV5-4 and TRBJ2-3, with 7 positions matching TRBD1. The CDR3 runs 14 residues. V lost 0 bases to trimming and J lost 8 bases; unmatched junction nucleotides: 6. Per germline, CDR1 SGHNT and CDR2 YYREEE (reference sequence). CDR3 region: CASSLAEPGGTQYF. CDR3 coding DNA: TGTGCCAGCAGCTTGGCCGAGCCAGGGGGTACGCAGTATTTT.

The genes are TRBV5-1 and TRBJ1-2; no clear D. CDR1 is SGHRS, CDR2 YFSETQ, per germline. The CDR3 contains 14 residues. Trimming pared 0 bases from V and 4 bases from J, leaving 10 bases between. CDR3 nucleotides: TGCGCCAGCAGCTTGGGTTCAGGACTCTATGGCTACACCTTC. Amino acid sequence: CASSLGSGLYGYTF.

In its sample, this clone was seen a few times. The CDR3 spells CASTQGSAQRNTIYF. The CDR3 DNA reads as TGTGCCAGCACCCAGGGGAGTGCGCAGAGAAACACCATATATTTT. This rearrangement joins TRBV3-1 (or the pseudogene TRBV3-2) to TRBJ1-3; D possibly corresponds to TRBD1 (6 bases). The CDR3 is 15 amino acids. Germline lookup yields CDR1 LGHDT and CDR2 YNNKEL (reference sequence). V gave up 7 bases and J gave up 5 bases, with 18 bases separating them.

For the CDR3, the DNA is TGCAGCGTTAGGAGTCAGACAGGCAACACTGAAGCTTTCTTT. This translates into CSVRSQTGNTEAFF. The J gene is TRBJ1-1, the V gene TRBV29-1, with D possibly matching TRBD1 (6 bases). The length of the CDR3 is 14 residues. V lost 5 bases and J 2 bases, leaving 15 bases between the germline ends. The V gene's germline CDR1 is SQVTM and CDR2 ANQGSEA. Full variable domain (missing parts from reference TRBV29-1 and TRBJ1-1): SAVISQKPSRDICQRGTSLTIQCQVDSQVTMMFWYRQQPGQSLTLIATANQGSEATYESGFVIDKFPISRPNLTFSTLTVSNMSPEDSSIYLCSVRSQTGNTEAFFGQGTRLTVV.

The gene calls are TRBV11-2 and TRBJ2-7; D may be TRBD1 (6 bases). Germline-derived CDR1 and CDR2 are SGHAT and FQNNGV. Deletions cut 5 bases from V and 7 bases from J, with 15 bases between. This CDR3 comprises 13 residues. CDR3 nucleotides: TGTGCCAGCAGCCAAAGCAGGGGACGAGAGCAGTACTTC. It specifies CASSQSRGREQYF.

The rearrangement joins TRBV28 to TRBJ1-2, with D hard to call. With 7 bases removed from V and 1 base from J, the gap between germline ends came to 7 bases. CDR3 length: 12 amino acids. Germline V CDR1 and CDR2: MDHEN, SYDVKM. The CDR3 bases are TGTGCCAGCAAGGACTTTAACTATGGCTACACCTTC. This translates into CASKDFNYGYTF.